This T cell receptor beta chain was captured by sequencing in a study of chemoradiotherapy in HPV16-positive cancers. The CDR3 length is 11 residues. With 4 bases removed from V and 8 bases from J, the gap between germline ends came to 8 bases. Germline V gene data show CDR1 as SNHLY and CDR2 as FYNNEI. The table came from immunoSEQ multiplex PCR; TCRdb's copy has only in-frame clones and leaves some out. The table records about 20,000 clones, 70% to 90% of them present only once. The chain recombines TRBV2 with TRBJ1-2; unclear D gene. Sequenced here: blood, sampled from a patient who underwent chemoradiotherapy. The receptor's source is a human donor with HPV-associated anogenital cancer. The CDR3 loop is CASSVSKGYTF. The DNA for the CDR3 is TGTGCCAGCAGTGTGTCAAAGGGCTACACCTTC.